Here is one T cell receptor beta chain with its context. The target antigen is unknown. With autoimmune disease history or systemic immunosuppression, patients were excluded. TCRdb's copy holds only in-frame clones and misses some; the assay was immunoSEQ multiplex PCR. This table holds 15,000 to 20,000 clones, over 75% found once. These data come from a study of OX40 agonist ivuxolimab in advanced cancers. Points from the study as a whole: More expanded clones were seen, on average, in CD8+ T cells than in CD4+.

With 3 bases removed from V and 6 bases from J, the gap between germline ends came to 9 bases. From germline, CDR1 is GTSNPN and CDR2 SVGIG (reference sequence). This CDR3 is built from 12 residues. Material: CD4+ or CD8+ T cells sorted from blood, obtained in a trial of the OX40 agonist ivuxolimab. V and J are TRBV30 and TRBJ2-1; no definite D call. The clonotype originates from an adult with an advanced solid tumor such as melanoma, head and neck, liver or kidney cancer. CDR3 bases: TGTGCCTGGAGCTACGGGCGCAATGAGCAGTTCTTC. It encodes CAWSYGRNEQFF. The full variable domain, completed using reference TRBV30 and TRBJ2-1, is SQTIHQWPATLVQPVGSPLSLECTVEGTSNPNLYWYRQAAGRGLQLLFYSVGIGQISSEVPQNLSASRPQDRQFILSSKKLLLSDSGFYLCAWSYGRNEQFFGPGTRLTVL.